These 20 T cell receptor beta chains share one sample of origin, sequenced in a study of T cell responses to AZD1222 COVID-19 vaccine. Data came from immunoSEQ multiplex PCR; TCRdb stores just in-frame clones and leaves some out. This repertoire shows about 200,000 clones, 90% to 95% found once; its top ten account for about 3.5%. The source was peripheral blood, collected 28 days after the second AZD1222 dose. Receptors originate from an adult who received the AZD1222 COVID-19 vaccine.

This rearrangement joins TRBV3-1 (or the pseudogene TRBV3-2) to TRBJ1-5; D is ambiguous. Germline V gene sequence: CDR1 LGHDT, CDR2 YNNKEL (reference sequence). The length of the CDR3 is 12 residues. The ends were cut back, 2 bases at V and 4 bases at J, with 3 bases in the middle. The CDR3 region has the DNA TGTGCCAGCAGCCAAACGAATCAGCCCCAGCATTTT. Residues: CASSQTNQPQHF.

The gene calls are TRBV7-9 and TRBJ2-7, with 8 bases aligning to TRBD1. Per the germline V gene, CDR1 is SEHNR and CDR2 is FQNEAQ (reference sequence). With V trimmed by 4 bases and J by 0 bases, 5 bases remained unmatched. The length of the CDR3 is 15 residues. In nucleotides, the CDR3 is TGTGCCAGCAGCTACCGGACAGGGACCTCCTACGAGCAGTACTTC. It yields the protein CASSYRTGTSYEQYF.

The CDR3 nucleotides read TGTGCCAGCAGCCATCGGGAAGCTGAGCAGTTCTTC. Translating gives CASSHREAEQFF. V is TRBV3-1 (or the pseudogene TRBV3-2) and J is TRBJ2-1, with D perhaps matching TRBD2 (5 bases). This CDR3 is built from 12 residues. Trimming left V 3 bases short and J 9 bases short, with 9 bases between. The germline V gene encodes CDR1 LGHDT and CDR2 YNNKEL (reference sequence).

This chain joins TRBV5-8 and TRBJ2-7, with D maybe TRBD1 (5 bases). Looked up from germline, CDR1 is SGHTS and CDR2 is YDEGEE. The germline V and J ends were trimmed by 1 base and 4 bases, with 18 bases remaining between them. The CDR3 totals 16 residues. The CDR3 DNA reads as TGTGCCAGCAGCTTGATTAGAGACAGCCCTCCGTACGAGCAGTACTTC. Its translation is CASSLIRDSPPYEQYF. Full variable domain (rest looked up from reference TRBV5-8 and TRBJ2-7): EAGVTQSPTHLIKTRGQQATLRCSPISGHTSVYWYQQALGLGLQFLLWYDEGEERNRGNFPPRFSGRQFPNYSSELNVNALELEDSALYLCASSLIRDSPPYEQYFGPGTRLTVT.

The chain links TRBV7-3 to TRBJ2-3; 12 nucleotides line up with TRBD2. CDR1 and CDR2 from the germline V gene are SGHTA and FQGTGA. CDR3 length: 16 amino acids. J gave up 2 bases and V 5 bases, and 5 bases lay outside the gene matches. In nucleotides, the CDR3 is TGTGCCAGCAGCACAGGACTAGCGGGGTACACAGATACGCAGTATTTT. Protein product: CASSTGLAGYTDTQYF.

The chain couples TRBV7-2 to TRBJ2-5, with 8 bases aligning to TRBD2. The trim removed 5 bases at V and 7 bases at J, leaving 9 bases unmatched. Germline V gene lookup returns CDR1 SGHTA and CDR2 FQGNSA. This CDR3 has 14 amino acids. For the CDR3, the DNA is TGTGCCAGCAGCCAGCGTAGCGGGGCAGGGACCCAGTACTTC. Encoded protein: CASSQRSGAGTQYF.

This chain connects TRBV7-3 to TRBJ1-1; the D gene is possibly TRBD1 (6 bases). The CDR3 is 13 amino acids. V dropped 5 bases and J dropped 4 bases, with 11 bases sitting between them. Germline loops: CDR1 SGHTA, CDR2 FQGTGA. The CDR3 sequence: CASSILRGTEAFF. CDR3 coding DNA: TGTGCCAGCAGCATCCTCAGGGGCACTGAAGCTTTCTTT.

The V call is TRBV19, the J call TRBJ2-7, with 11 bases identical to TRBD1. CDR1 is LNHDA and CDR2 is SQIVND in the germline V gene (reference sequence). With V trimmed by 6 bases and J by 7 bases, 11 bases remained unmatched. CDR3 length: 15 residues. CDR3 bases: TGTGCCAGTAGAGAGGGAGGACAGGGGGCGTCGGAGCAGTACTTC. Translating gives CASREGGQGASEQYF.

The chain recombines TRBV2 with TRBJ1-4, with D perhaps matching TRBD1 (6 bases). The CDR3 contains 14 residues. With 2 bases removed from V and 5 bases from J, the gap between germline ends came to 9 bases. The germline V gene encodes CDR1 SNHLY and CDR2 FYNNEI. The CDR3 sequence: CASSEWDKNEKLFF. The CDR3 DNA reads as TGTGCCAGCAGTGAATGGGACAAAAATGAAAAACTGTTTTTT.

This chain joins TRBV30 and TRBJ1-4; D unclear. CDR1 and CDR2 from the germline V gene are GTSNPN and SVGIG (reference sequence). Deletions cut 0 bases from V and 8 bases from J, with 10 bases between. The CDR3 totals 13 residues. DNA of the CDR3: TGTGCCTGGAGTGTAAAATTAGGGGAAAAACTGTTTTTT. Protein: CAWSVKLGEKLFF.

This sequence joins TRBV6-2 or TRBV6-3 and TRBJ1-2; D gene unclear. The CDR3 contains 15 residues. Germline V gene lookup returns CDR1 MNHEY and CDR2 SVGEGT. V was cut by 0 bases and J by 5 bases, with 13 bases left in between. CDR3 DNA: TGTGCCAGCAGTTACTCACCGGAAAACTTTTATGGCTACACCTTC. Residues: CASSYSPENFYGYTF.

The chain links TRBV10-2 to TRBJ2-7; 8 positions match TRBD1. The V and J ends lost 6 bases and 3 bases, in that order; junction bases with no gene match: 7. This CDR3 is 14 amino acids long. From germline, CDR1 is WSHSY and CDR2 SAAADI. The CDR3: CASSSTGAHYEQYF. CDR3 sequence (DNA): TGCGCCAGCAGCTCGACAGGGGCGCACTACGAGCAGTACTTC.

The J gene is TRBJ1-1, the V gene TRBV20-1, with a possible D match to TRBD1 (6 bases). The V gene lost 3 bases and the J gene lost 0 bases, with 8 bases spanning the gap. The CDR3 is made up of 13 amino acids. In germline, CDR1 is DFQATT, CDR2 SNEGSKA (reference sequence). CDR3 DNA: TGCAGTGCTAGTACAGGGATGAACACTGAAGCTTTCTTT. Its translation: CSASTGMNTEAFF.

The genes are TRBV9 and TRBJ2-5; the D gene is possibly TRBD2 (5 bases). There are 14 residues in the CDR3. V lost 4 bases and J 5 bases, leaving 15 bases between the germline ends. Germline V lookup: CDR1 SGDLS, CDR2 YYNGEE. CDR3 in DNA: TGTGCCAGCAGCACTAGGACTGATGGGGAGACCCAGTACTTC. It encodes CASSTRTDGETQYF. Looking up the rest from reference TRBV9 and TRBJ2-5 gives the full variable domain: DSGVTQTPKHLITATGQRVTLRCSPRSGDLSVYWYQQSLDQGLQFLIQYYNGEERAKGNILERFSAQQFPDLHSELNLSSLELGDSALYFCASSTRTDGETQYFGPGTRLLVL.

The V call is TRBV11-2, the J call TRBJ2-7, with a tentative D call TRBD2 (6 bases). This CDR3 is 14 amino acids long. V lost 1 base, J lost 4 bases, and 11 bases lay in between. The germline gives CDR1 SGHAT, CDR2 FQNNGV. CDR3 protein: CASSLGGGIYEQYF. In DNA, the CDR3 is TGTGCCAGCAGCTTAGGTGGCGGGATTTACGAGCAGTACTTC.

The genes are TRBV30 and TRBJ1-1; D is unresolved. Trimming stripped 7 bases from V and 2 bases from J, with 11 bases between. This CDR3 spans 12 amino acids. Germline V gives CDR1 GTSNPN, CDR2 SVGIG (reference sequence). The DNA for the CDR3 is TGTGCCTCCAACCCAGGAAACACTGAAGCTTTCTTT. Amino acid sequence: CASNPGNTEAFF.

This sequence joins TRBV7-3 and TRBJ2-1, with a weak D call TRBD2 (5 bases). In germline, CDR1 is SGHTA, CDR2 FQGTGA. This CDR3 comprises 14 residues. Trimming shortened V by 1 base and J by 10 bases, and 14 bases separated the two germline ends. CDR3 amino acids: CASSLMALAVEQFF. In DNA, the CDR3 is TGTGCCAGCAGCTTAATGGCGCTAGCCGTCGAGCAGTTCTTC.

Notes on this clone: Other nucleotide sequences in the sample specify the same CDR3. CDR3 in amino acids: CASSLLNTGELFF. CDR3 DNA sequence: TGTGCCAGCAGTTTATTAAACACCGGGGAGCTGTTTTTT. The chain carries TRBV28 and TRBJ2-2, with unresolved D. The germline V and J ends were trimmed by 1 base and 2 bases, with 2 bases remaining between them. The CDR3 runs 13 residues. Germline V CDR1 and CDR2: MDHEN, SYDVKM. The full variable domain, with the rest looked up from reference TRBV28 and TRBJ2-2, is DVKVTQSSRYLVKRTGEKVFLECVQDMDHENMFWYRQDPGLGLRLIYFSYDVKMKEKGDIPEGYSVSREKKERFSLILESASTNQTSMYLCASSLLNTGELFFGEGSRLTVL.

This rearrangement joins TRBV19 to TRBJ2-1; 11 bases fit TRBD2. The CDR3 covers 19 residues. Per the germline V gene, CDR1 is LNHDA and CDR2 is SQIVND (reference sequence). The junction had 19 bases not matched to a gene; V was cut back by 3 bases and J by 9 bases. The CDR3 loop is CASSIEVAGGPGRPSEQFF. The CDR3, as DNA: TGTGCCAGTAGTATTGAGGTAGCGGGAGGGCCGGGCCGTCCGTCTGAGCAGTTCTTC.

The chain links TRBV9 to TRBJ2-7, with 11 bases that match TRBD1. The CDR3 spans 15 residues. The V and J ends lost 3 bases and 2 bases, in that order; junction bases with no gene match: 4. Germline CDR1 SGDLS, CDR2 YYNGEE. The CDR3 DNA reads TGTGCCAGCAGCGCAGGACAGGGGGCGGCCTACGAGCAGTACTTC. It codes for CASSAGQGAAYEQYF.